Listed below are T cell receptor beta chains from one sample, sequenced in a study of early T cells in non-severe SARS-CoV-2 infection. TCRdb independently ran MiXCR on the 5' RACE reads; one entry per CDR3 protein. The sample holds 30,000 to 45,000 distinct CDR3 sequences; around 5% are singletons and the top ten take roughly 27%. The material sequenced was whole blood. The source of these receptors is an adult who was a healthcare worker with PCR-confirmed SARS-CoV-2 infection or an uninfected control (not recorded which). The CDR3 runs from the conserved cysteine through the conserved F or W. D genes are given only for firm matches. Only part of the rows carry a size: once, few, many, or a class if the clone is expanded.

TRBD2,TRBV7-8,TRBJ2-5,-,18,TGTGCCAGCAGGCCAACTAGCGTACTGAGGGGATTTCAAGAGACCCAGTACTTC,CASRPTSVLRGFQETQYF
TRBD2,TRBV7-8,TRBJ2-7,many,16,TGTGCCAGCAGCTTAGTCGCGACTAGCGGCCCCTTGGAGCAGTACTTC,CASSLVATSGPLEQYF
-,TRBV10-3,TRBJ1-1,-,15,TGTGCCATCAGTGAGTTGGGGGGTGCGAACACTGAAGCTTTCTTT,CAISELGGANTEAFF
-,TRBV19,TRBJ1-5,many,17,TGTGCCAGTAGTTTCTCTACACAGGGAAATAGCAATCAGCCCCAGCATTTT,CASSFSTQGNSNQPQHF
-,TRBV7-9,TRBJ2-2,-,15,TGTGCCAGCAGACCGAACAGAGCGAACACCGGGGAGCTGTTTTTT,CASRPNRANTGELFF
-,TRBV9,TRBJ1-6,many,16,TGTGCCAGCAGCGTAAAGGCAGGGGCTAACAATTCACCCCTCCACTTT,CASSVKAGANNSPLHF
TRBD2,TRBV7-2,TRBJ2-1,many,17,TGTGCCAGCAGCTCCCCGTCCGGGACTAGCGGTTACAATGAGCAGTTCTTC,CASSSPSGTSGYNEQFF
-,TRBV6-1,TRBJ1-1,many,15,TGTGCCAGCAGTGAACATTGGAGTTTAGACACTGAAGCTTTCTTT,CASSEHWSLDTEAFF
-,TRBV6-1,TRBJ2-7,-,16,TGTGCCAGCAGTGAACGGTACAGCGGACGTACCTACGAGCAGTACTTC,CASSERYSGRTYEQYF
TRBD2,TRBV2,TRBJ2-1,many,15,TGTGCCAGCAAACATAGCGGGAGTACCGAGGATGAGCAGTTCTTC,CASKHSGSTEDEQFF
-,TRBV27,TRBJ1-5,many,15,TGTGCCAGCAGTAAGTCAGACTATAGCAATCAGCCCCAGCATTTT,CASSKSDYSNQPQHF
-,TRBV6-1,TRBJ2-3,many,14,TGTGCCAGCAGCCCTAGCGAGAGCACAGATACGCAGTATTTT,CASSPSESTDTQYF
-,TRBV7-2,TRBJ2-6,-,14,TGTGCCAGCTCCTCAGGGGCTGGGGCCAACGTCCTGACTTTC,CASSSGAGANVLTF
-,TRBV6-5,TRBJ2-3,-,15,TGTGCCAGCAGTTACACACTAGGGAGCACAGATACGCAGTATTTT,CASSYTLGSTDTQYF
-,TRBV5-1,TRBJ2-7,-,14,TGCGCCAGCAGCTTGGCGGCGGCCTCCTACGAGCAGTACTTC,CASSLAAASYEQYF
-,TRBV21-1,TRBJ2-3,many,14,TGTGCCAGCAGCAAAGAGGGAATTAAGGATACGCAGTATTTT,CASSKEGIKDTQYF